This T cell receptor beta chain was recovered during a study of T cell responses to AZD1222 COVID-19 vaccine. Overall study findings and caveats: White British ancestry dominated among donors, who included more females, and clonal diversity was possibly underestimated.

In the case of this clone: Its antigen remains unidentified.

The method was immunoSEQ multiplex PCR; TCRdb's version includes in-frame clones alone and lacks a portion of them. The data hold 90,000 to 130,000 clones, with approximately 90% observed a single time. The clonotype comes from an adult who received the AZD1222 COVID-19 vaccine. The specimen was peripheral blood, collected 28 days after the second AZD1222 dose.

The chain's CDR3 is CASSKDGDRGEHYEQYF. In DNA form, the CDR3 reads TGTGCCAGCAGCAAAGATGGGGACAGGGGTGAACACTACGAGCAGTACTTC. The chain has TRBV21-1 and TRBJ2-7; the table's TRBD1 call for D was not verified on the DNA. TRBV21-1 is labeled a pseudogene. The CDR3 is 17 residues long.